This TCR beta chain appears in the sequencing data of a study of shared clonotypes between healthy human individuals (TCRdb year 2020). Describing the broader study: The cohort comprised a couple of women and a few men aged 18 to 49 years. For each donor, CD4 naive and CD4 memory were each run on three plates, CD8 naive on two plates, and CD8 memory on one plate. To estimate repertoire size and how much clonotype sharing occurs between individuals, the study deeply sequenced the blood TCR repertoires of 4 to 6 healthy adults. Libraries were prepared and TCR repertoires were sequenced by different laboratories using diverse techniques, in order to increase sequencing depth and limit assay-specific biases. Between about 0.85 and 9.5 billion PBMCs per donor were obtained by leukapheresis. Here is what the overall study found, with its caveats: Pairwise subsampling led to the expectation that sequencing depth would affect the degree of clonotype sharing among donors. Rarefaction of sorted-subset datasets indicated incomplete sequencing despite the large sequencing depth. Sharing across a handful of donors was observed for roughly 5.4% of naive CD4, over 3% of naive CD8, 2.3% of memory CD4, and around 0.4% of memory CD8 clonotypes. Only blood was sampled, and tissue TCR repertoires likely differ from those in blood. Compared with non-shared clonotypes, clonotypes shared by all four sorted-subset donors had higher generation probabilities. Naive subsets generally had larger estimated clonotype richness than memory subsets. Because the study included only a small number of donors, the genetic and exposure-history diversity represented was limited.

With respect to this clone: Its antigen remains unidentified. No base quality information exists; no much larger clone differs at one position.

Using the deep immunoSEQ assay, TCR CDR3 regions were amplified from genomic DNA by multiplex PCR. For each cell subset, the extracted genomic DNA was distributed evenly across all wells of several immunoSEQ 96-well plates, and each plate served as one replicate. For sorted subsets, each replicate PCR was loaded with roughly 200 ng genomic DNA, equivalent to 25,000 to 35,000 T cell genomes. The purified libraries were quantified using a Qubit 3.0 fluorometer, sized with a Bioanalyzer 2100, and then quantified again using the KAPA Library Quantification kit. A separate single-read 150-cycle Illumina NextSeq 550 flow cell was used to sequence each immunoSEQ 96-well plate. On the authors' methods: Because only junctional sequences without quality scores were contained in the immunoSEQ output, filtering matching that applied to full-length reads could not be performed. To assign V/J genes and CDR3, sequences were annotated using PyIR, a Python wrapper for IgBLAST v1.9, with IMGT germline references. Reads were removed for weak V/J assignments (E-value above 1e-6), missing CDR3, stop codons, out-of-frame junctions, or ambiguous translated residues. V3J clonotypes were defined by identical inferred V gene, J gene, and CDR3 amino acid sequence. To compute the percentage overlap between repertoires, the number of shared unique clonotypes was divided by the size of the smaller repertoire. Three approaches were used to assess repertoire richness: RTK rarefaction, the Chao1 estimator, and Recon v2.1 estimates of unobserved clonotypes. For all TCRbeta clonotypes obtained by the gDNA method from four donors, generation probabilities were computed with OLGA. TCRdb took this table from immuneACCESS and kept in-frame rearrangements with V and J called. Such tables lack part of the clones; where checked against another copy, unresolved V genes explain under half of the gap, and the rest is unexplained. V, J and clone size reflect that table, while D and trimming were determined from the DNA. This sample holds millions of clones; more than 90% were observed only once. Of the sample, over 0.12% falls within the top ten clones.

There are 17 amino acids in the CDR3, from cysteine to phenylalanine inclusive. Kept here is only the CDR3 DNA, which spans 51 bases and is read in frame from base 1. V loses 7 bases of germline sequence and J loses 0 bases, and the interval between the two ends is 21 bases. For CDR1 and CDR2, the germline V gene lists MDHEN and SYDVKM. The donors were healthy, HIV-negative adults with no recently reported acute infections or vaccinations. All donors were Caucasian adults living in Nashville, Tennessee, USA. CD4+ T cells were enriched by magnetic negative selection; naive cells were then positively selected on CD45RA, and the negative fraction formed the memory subset. Blood was obtained by leukapheresis, after which PBMCs were separated by Ficoll-Histopaque density gradient centrifugation and cryopreserved in liquid nitrogen vapor phase. Analytical flow cytometry was used to check the purity and quantity of each magnetically sorted T cell population. Genomic DNA was isolated from every sorted fraction and measured by UV absorbance on a Nanodrop 2000c.

The rearranged chain carries TRBV28 and TRBJ1-2, with no reliable assignment of the D segment. This sequence originates from a man aged 18 to 29 in good health. The material sequenced was naive CD4+ T cells sorted from blood. The meaning of the sample's cell subset or site label: CD45RA+ positively selected. The encoded CDR3 is CASTPVGYTLTNYGYTF. The nucleotide sequence reads TGTGCCAGCACGCCCGTGGGGTATACCCTCACTAACTATGGCTACACCTTC.